The next 30 T cell receptor beta chains were all read from a single sample in a study of beta chain features in type 1 diabetes. Expressed TCRB transcripts were sequenced because the entire RNA isolate underwent reverse transcription. TCRdb's copy holds only in-frame clones and misses some; the assay was immunoSEQ multiplex PCR. The sample shows 330,000 or so clones, 12% to 15% of them seen only once. The source material was central memory CD4+ T cells from blood. These TCRs come from a man between 25 and 39 years old in good health.

The chain couples TRBV9 to TRBJ2-3, with TRBD1 matching 9 bases. Germline loops: CDR1 SGDLS, CDR2 YYNGEE. The CDR3 has 17 amino acids. J gave up 3 bases and V 3 bases, and 11 bases lay outside the gene matches. The CDR3 DNA reads TGTGCCAGCAGCGAGGGGACAGGGTGGAGTTCGACAGATACGCAGTATTTT. Translating gives CASSEGTGWSSTDTQYF.

The chain combines TRBV6-1 with TRBJ2-5; D is unresolved. This CDR3 has 14 residues. Germline loops: CDR1 MNHNS, CDR2 SASEGT. Trimming removed 5 bases from V and 3 bases from J, with 13 bases in between. The CDR3 loop reads CASSQDGYKETQYF. CDR3 DNA: TGTGCCAGCAGTCAAGACGGATACAAAGAGACCCAGTACTTC.

This clone was seen a few times. The rearrangement links TRBV14 to TRBJ2-2; a possible D gene is TRBD2 (5 bases). The CDR3 sequence is 14 residues long. In germline, CDR1 is SGHDN, CDR2 FVKESK. Trimming took 4 bases from V and 11 from J, leaving 17 bases between them. In DNA form, the CDR3 reads TGTGCCAGCAGCCGCGGAACCTGGACTCCTGAGCTGTTTTTT. Translation: CASSRGTWTPELFF.

This clone was seen a handful of times. This chain joins TRBV11-3 and TRBJ2-1, with TRBD1 as a possible D gene (7 bases). Germline lookup yields CDR1 SGHNT and CDR2 YENEEA. This CDR3 contains 16 residues. V dropped 5 bases and J dropped 6 bases, with 20 bases sitting between them. CDR3 coding DNA: TGTGCCAGCAGCCGGGTAGGGGGCGGGACCGCCAATGAGCAGTTCTTC. This sequence encodes CASSRVGGGTANEQFF.

By its share, this clone is medium-sized (0.01 to 0.1%). This sequence joins TRBV29-1 and TRBJ1-5; 8 bases match TRBD1. The CDR3 runs 13 residues. V shed 4 bases and J 7 bases; nucleotides not matched to a gene: 6. Germline CDR1 reads SQVTM; CDR2 reads ANQGSEA. The CDR3 loop reads CSVVAGGDQPQHF. In nucleotides, the CDR3 is TGCAGCGTTGTCGCAGGGGGCGACCAGCCCCAGCATTTT.

This sequence joins TRBV7-2 and TRBJ1-2; TRBD1 aligns across 8 bases. Germline lookup yields CDR1 SGHTA and CDR2 FQGNSA. This CDR3 region has 16 residues. V shed 5 bases, J shed 4 bases, and the junction held 12 bases outside the gene matches. The DNA of the CDR3 is TGTGCCAGCAGCCCCACTATCAGGGGGCAGGGCTATGGCTACACCTTC. Translation gives CASSPTIRGQGYGYTF.

The chain joins TRBV9 to TRBJ2-3; 11 bases are a match to TRBD2. The CDR3 consists of 16 residues. The V segment lost 0 bases and the J segment 4 bases; nucleotides outside the gene matches: 4. The germline gives CDR1 SGDLS, CDR2 YYNGEE. The CDR3 DNA follows: TGTGCCAGCAGCGTAGGTAGCGGGGGGGAGCCAGATACGCAGTATTTT. The encoded protein is CASSVGSGGEPDTQYF.

The chain carries TRBV4-3 and TRBJ1-5; unclear D gene. The germline CDR1 and CDR2 sequences are LGHNA and YSLEER. The CDR3 extends over 14 amino acids. Trimming cost V 0 bases and J 4 bases, with 7 bases left between them. In DNA form, the CDR3 reads TGCGCCAGCAGCCAAGATTTCCCGAATCAGCCCCAGCATTTT. This codes for CASSQDFPNQPQHF.

In this sample, this clone turned up many times. Sequence at one end of the junction differs from germline and may be a read error. The chain employs TRBV7-9 and TRBJ2-5; the D gene is possibly TRBD2 (6 bases). In germline, CDR1 is SEHNR, CDR2 FQNEAQ (reference sequence). The CDR3 consists of 12 residues. This chain's CDR3 is CASSIAARAQYF. The CDR3 region has the DNA TGTGCCAGCAGCATAGCGGCCCGGGCCCAGTACTTC.

This clone was detected only a few times. This chain links TRBV6-5 with TRBJ1-6; D unresolved. The germline gives CDR1 MNHEY, CDR2 SVGAGI. Trimming cost V 5 bases and J 7 bases, with 12 bases left between them. This CDR3 is built from 14 residues. In DNA, the CDR3 is TGTGCCAGCAGTGAAAGGGATAGAAATTCACCCCTCCACTTT. Amino acids: CASSERDRNSPLHF.

This clone was seen a handful of times. The V call is TRBV7-7, the J call TRBJ2-5, with D uncertain. The CDR3 is 10 amino acids. Looked up from germline, CDR1 is SSHAT and CDR2 is FNYEAQ (reference sequence). Trimming cost V 5 bases and J 2 bases, with 0 bases left between them. The CDR3 DNA is TGTGCCAGCAGCCAAGAGACCCAGTACTTC. Translated, it gives CASSQETQYF. The complete variable domain, with remaining parts taken from reference TRBV7-7 and TRBJ2-5, reads GAGVSQSPRYKVTKRGQDVTLRCDPISSHATLYWYQQALGQGPEFLTYFNYEAQPDKSGLPSDRFSAERPEGSISTLTIQRTEQRDSAMYRCASSQETQYFGPGTRLLVL.

This clone has more than one count but fewer than ten. The chain employs TRBV18 and TRBJ2-1, with D possibly TRBD2 on 6 matching bases. This CDR3 contains 14 residues. Deletions cut 10 bases from V and 6 bases from J, with 19 bases between. Germline CDR1 reads KGHSH; CDR2 reads LQKENI. CDR3 residues: CATSDSLGGNEQFF. CDR3 bases: TGTGCCACCAGTGACAGCCTGGGGGGCAATGAGCAGTTCTTC.

This clone was seen a few times. The chain joins TRBV5-1 to TRBJ2-2, with unresolved D. Germline V gives CDR1 SGHRS, CDR2 YFSETQ. The CDR3 has 15 residues. V shed 0 bases and J shed 5 bases, with 11 bases lying between them. CDR3 DNA: TGCGCCAGCAGCTTGGAAATGCCGCCGACCGGGGAGCTGTTTTTT. Protein sequence: CASSLEMPPTGELFF.

This clone was recorded a few times. The chain is built from TRBV7-2 and TRBJ1-5, with D possibly matching TRBD1 (6 bases). The CDR3 length is 15 residues. CDR1 is SGHTA, CDR2 FQGNSA, per germline. Trimming pared 1 base from V and 3 bases from J, leaving 10 bases between. CDR3 loop: CASSLGTGFNQPQHF. The CDR3 DNA reads as TGTGCCAGCAGCTTAGGAACAGGGTTCAATCAGCCCCAGCATTTT. Drawing the rest from reference TRBV7-2 and TRBJ1-5, the complete variable domain is GAGVSQSPSNKVTEKGKDVELRCDPISGHTALYWYRQSLGQGLEFLIYFQGNSAPDKSGLPSDRFSAERTGGSVSTLTIQRTQQEDSAVYLCASSLGTGFNQPQHFGDGTRLSIL.

This clone occurred a few times. V gene TRBV6-1 combines with J gene TRBJ1-5; TRBD1 aligns across 7 bases. The ends lost 5 bases at V and 4 bases at J; junction bases unmatched: 5. Germline-derived CDR1 and CDR2 are MNHNS and SASEGT. CDR3 length: 14 residues. The chain's CDR3 is CASSWDSKNQPQHF. The DNA of the CDR3 is TGTGCCAGCAGTTGGGACAGCAAAAATCAGCCCCAGCATTTT.

The chain couples TRBV7-3 to TRBJ2-6, with unresolved D. Germline CDR1 is SGHTA and CDR2 is FQGTGA. Trimming took off 5 bases at V and 0 bases at J, with 8 bases between the two ends. This CDR3 contains 15 residues. The CDR3 loop reads CASSVEASGANVLTF. The CDR3 DNA follows: TGTGCCAGCAGCGTGGAAGCCTCTGGGGCCAACGTCCTGACTTTC.

The CDR3 loop is CASSNPKQRGSGTGELFF. In nucleotides, the CDR3 is TGTGCCAGTAGTAACCCCAAGCAGCGGGGATCGGGCACCGGGGAGCTGTTTTTT. This chain joins TRBV19 and TRBJ2-2, with 7 bases matching TRBD2. The CDR3 spans 18 residues. V was clipped by 4 bases and J by 4 bases; unmatched bases: 15. Germline-derived CDR1 and CDR2 are LNHDA and SQIVND (reference sequence). The full variable domain, in which reference TRBV19 and TRBJ2-2 provide the parts outside the CDR3, is DGGITQSPKYLFRKEGQNVTLSCEQNLNHDAMYWYRQDPGQGLRLIYYSQIVNDFQKGDIAEGYSVSREKKESFPLTVTSAQKNPTAFYLCASSNPKQRGSGTGELFFGEGSRLTVL.

This clone was counted between two and nine times. The J gene is TRBJ1-3, the V gene TRBV4-2; possible D gene TRBD1, 5 bases. CDR3 length equals 16 residues. Germline-derived CDR1 and CDR2 are LGHNA and YNFKEQ. V was trimmed by 1 base and J by 3 bases, leaving 13 bases between them. The CDR3, as DNA: TGTGCCAGCAGCCAAGGACGAGGGGAAGGTGGAAACACCATATATTTT. It translates to CASSQGRGEGGNTIYF.

This clone was seen a handful of times. This chain uses TRBV6-1 with TRBJ1-4; weak D call: TRBD1 (5 bases). Germline V gene sequence: CDR1 MNHNS, CDR2 SASEGT. This CDR3 is 14 amino acids long. Trimming pared 6 bases from V and 5 bases from J, leaving 13 bases between. CDR3 sequence: CASRMGTGNEKLFF. The CDR3 region has the DNA TGTGCCAGCAGAATGGGGACCGGAAATGAAAAACTGTTTTTT.

This clone has more than one count but fewer than ten. The genes are TRBV4-3 and TRBJ1-2; D perhaps matches TRBD1 (6 bases). V lost 0 bases and J lost 1, with 15 bases in between. Per germline, CDR1 LGHNA and CDR2 YSLEER. The CDR3 runs to 17 residues. The CDR3 loop reads CASSQEGGRQFNYGYTF. CDR3 nucleotides: TGCGCCAGCAGCCAAGAGGGGGGGCGACAGTTTAACTATGGCTACACCTTC.

This clone was seen many times. This chain's CDR3 is CASSLDGSTDTQYF. CDR3 in DNA: TGTGCCAGTAGCCTGGACGGAAGCACAGATACGCAGTATTTT. V and J are TRBV19 and TRBJ2-3; no definite D call. Trimming pared 6 bases from V and 0 bases from J, leaving 10 bases between. The CDR3 is 14 amino acids. Germline V CDR1 and CDR2: LNHDA, SQIVND (reference sequence).

This clone was recorded many times. This chain joins TRBV27 and TRBJ2-7; TRBD1 aligns across 8 bases. Germline V CDR1 and CDR2: MNHEY, SMNVEV (reference sequence). V trimming: 6 bases; J trimming: 3 bases; junction bases outside the gene matches: 7. This CDR3 is built from 14 residues. For the CDR3, the DNA is TGTGCCAGCAGGGACAGGGAACCCCACTACGAGCAGTACTTC. This gives the protein CASRDREPHYEQYF.

The chain recombines TRBV4-3 with TRBJ2-7; no reliable D call. CDR3 length: 14 amino acids. In germline, CDR1 is LGHNA, CDR2 YSLEER. V lost 0 bases, J lost 0 bases, and 6 bases lay in between. CDR3 in amino acids: CASSQDPGSYEQYV. In DNA form, the CDR3 reads TGCGCCAGCAGCCAAGATCCAGGCTCCTACGAGCAGTACGTC.

The genes are TRBV28 and TRBJ1-5, with D possibly TRBD1 on 5 matching bases. The CDR3 covers 14 residues. Germline loops: CDR1 MDHEN, CDR2 SYDVKM. V dropped 2 bases and J dropped 8 bases, with 13 bases sitting between them. The CDR3 DNA is TGTGCCAGCAGTTTACGGCAGGGTCGAGAGCCCCAGCATTTT. Residues: CASSLRQGREPQHF.

The table lists this clone with a few counts. The gene calls are TRBV11-3 and TRBJ1-1; D ambiguous. Germline values: CDR1 SGHNT, CDR2 YENEEA. The V end was cut by 5 bases, the J end by 0 bases, with 16 bases between. CDR3 length equals 16 residues. The CDR3 DNA sequence: TGTGCCAGCAGCCAGGACGGCTTCATCATGAACACTGAAGCTTTCTTT. Its translation: CASSQDGFIMNTEAFF.

This clone was seen more than once but under ten times. V and J are TRBV7-7 and TRBJ2-1; D possibly corresponds to TRBD2 (6 bases). V gave up 5 bases and J gave up 4 bases, with 15 bases separating them. The CDR3 consists of 15 residues. Germline V gene sequence: CDR1 SSHAT, CDR2 FNYEAQ (reference sequence). CDR3 nucleotide sequence: TGTGCCAGCAGCCCTTTGGGGGGTTCATACAATGAGCAGTTCTTC. The encoded protein is CASSPLGGSYNEQFF.

This chain links TRBV30 with TRBJ2-1, with D perhaps matching TRBD2 (6 bases). With 2 bases removed from V and 9 bases from J, the gap between germline ends came to 14 bases. CDR1 GTSNPN and CDR2 SVGIG come from the germline V gene (reference sequence). The CDR3 contains 13 residues. In DNA, the CDR3 is TGTGCCTGGAGTTTCTCGGGAGTCAGTGAGCAGTTCTTC. It codes for CAWSFSGVSEQFF. Using reference TRBV30 and TRBJ2-1 for the parts outside the CDR3, the full variable domain is SQTIHQWPATLVQPVGSPLSLECTVEGTSNPNLYWYRQAAGRGLQLLFYSVGIGQISSEVPQNLSASRPQDRQFILSSKKLLLSDSGFYLCAWSFSGVSEQFFGPGTRLTVL.

The chain links TRBV7-9 to TRBJ1-5; 11 bases line up with TRBD1. With V trimmed by 3 bases and J by 6 bases, 4 bases remained unmatched. Germline CDR1 is SEHNR and CDR2 is FQNEAQ (reference sequence). The CDR3 sequence is 15 residues long. CDR3 region: CASSFYGTGGQPQHF. CDR3 DNA sequence: TGTGCCAGCAGCTTCTACGGGACAGGGGGTCAGCCCCAGCATTTT. Supplemented by reference TRBV7-9 and TRBJ1-5, the full variable domain reads DTGVSQNPRHKITKRGQNVTFRCDPISEHNRLYWYRQTLGQGPEFLTYFQNEAQLEKSRLLSDRFSAERPKGSFSTLEIQRTEQGDSAMYLCASSFYGTGGQPQHFGDGTRLSIL.

This clone turned up a few times. The rearrangement joins TRBV30 to TRBJ2-7; 9 positions agree with TRBD1. The CDR3 spans 13 residues. J was trimmed by 3 bases and V by 3 bases; bases with no gene match: 3. Germline CDR1 reads GTSNPN; CDR2 reads SVGIG (reference sequence). In nucleotides, the CDR3 is TGTGCCTGGAGAGGACAGGGGAGCTACGAGCAGTACGTC. It translates to CAWRGQGSYEQYV.

There are a few counts of this clone. The rearrangement links TRBV7-9 to TRBJ1-4; 7 bases agree with TRBD1. V lost 4 bases to trimming and J lost 5 bases; unmatched junction nucleotides: 4. CDR1 is SEHNR, CDR2 FQNEAQ, per germline (reference sequence). This CDR3 has 14 residues. The CDR3 DNA follows: TGTGCCAGCAGCTGGGACAGTAGGAATGAAAAACTGTTTTTT. Encoded protein: CASSWDSRNEKLFF.